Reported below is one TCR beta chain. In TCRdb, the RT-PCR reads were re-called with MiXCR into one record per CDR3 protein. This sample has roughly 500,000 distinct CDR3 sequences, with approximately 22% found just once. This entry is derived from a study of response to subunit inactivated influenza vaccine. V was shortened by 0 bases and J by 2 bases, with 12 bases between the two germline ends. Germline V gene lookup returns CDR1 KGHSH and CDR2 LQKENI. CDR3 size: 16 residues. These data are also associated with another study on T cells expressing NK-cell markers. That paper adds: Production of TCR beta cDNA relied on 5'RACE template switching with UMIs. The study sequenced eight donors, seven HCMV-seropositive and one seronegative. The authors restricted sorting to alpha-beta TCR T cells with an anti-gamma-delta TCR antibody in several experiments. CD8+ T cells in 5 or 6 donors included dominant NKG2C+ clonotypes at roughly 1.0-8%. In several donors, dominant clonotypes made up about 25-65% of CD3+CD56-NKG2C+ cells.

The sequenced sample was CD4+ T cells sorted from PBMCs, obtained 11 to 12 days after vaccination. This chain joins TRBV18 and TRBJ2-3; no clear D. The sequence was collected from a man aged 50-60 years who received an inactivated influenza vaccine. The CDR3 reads CASSPPGQTITDTQYF. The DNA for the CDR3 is TGTGCCAGCTCACCACCAGGCCAGACCATCACAGATACGCAGTATTTT.